Shown below are 2 T cell receptor beta chains from a single sample sequenced in a study of preoperative IRX-2 immunotherapy in early breast cancer. Treatment reported: preoperative locoregional IRX-2 cytokine immunotherapy. The method was immunoSEQ multiplex PCR; TCRdb's version includes in-frame clones alone and lacks a portion of them. The table records approximately 98,000 clones, 86% of them present only once. This specimen consisted of tumor tissue, obtained after IRX-2 immunotherapy. The receptors were gathered from a human donor with breast cancer.

The rearrangement joins TRBV30 to TRBJ1-1; D remains unclear. Germline CDR1 GTSNPN, CDR2 SVGIG (reference sequence). V shed 2 bases and J shed 7 bases, with 11 bases lying between them. The CDR3 covers 12 residues. The chain's CDR3 is CAWSPAGVEAFF. The DNA of the CDR3 is TGTGCCTGGAGTCCAGCTGGGGTTGAAGCTTTCTTT.

The count of this clone is one. This rearrangement joins TRBV6-8 to TRBJ1-2; no clear D gene. This CDR3 spans 13 amino acids. The V and J ends lost 4 bases and 7 bases respectively, with 13 bases between them. Germline V gene lookup returns CDR1 MNHGY and CDR2 SAAAGT. CDR3 coding DNA: TGTGCCAGCAGTTCCGGGCCCTGGGGTGGCTACACCTTC. This gives the protein CASSSGPWGGYTF.